The source of this TCR beta chain is a study of T cell clonality in common variable immunodeficiency. Trimming cost V 6 bases and J 8 bases; bases outside gene matches: 10. Germline V gives CDR1 DFQATT, CDR2 SNEGSKA (reference sequence). The CDR3 spans 14 residues. Study results and caveats: Compared with controls, CVID subjects had fewer shared TCRbeta clones.

The method was immunoSEQ multiplex PCR; TCRdb's version includes in-frame clones alone and lacks a portion of them. This sample comprises approximately 57,000 clones, none seen once only. This clone appeared a few times. Its specificity is unknown. The sequenced fragment ends 3 residues before the CDR3 boundary, so the rest is inferred from the germline J gene. V usage is TRBV20-1 and J usage is TRBJ2-1, with 10 bases lining up with TRBD2. Sequences were obtained from peripheral blood mononuclear cells. The TCR comes from a person between 18 and 75 years old in good health. CDR3 DNA (partial): TGCAGTGCGACCCGCCCCCTAGCGGGAGATGAG. Translation gives CSATRPLAGDE. The entire CDR3 reads CSATRPLAGDEQFF.